Following are 15 T cell receptor beta chains from one sample sequenced in a study of technical replicates of blood from several donors. The assay was immunoSEQ multiplex PCR, and TCRdb's table has in-frame clones only and misses some. The sample lists 75,000 to 90,000 clones, around 90% occurring once. Material: T cells isolated from PBMCs. The origin of the receptors is a human donor in good health.

In this sample, this clone turned up a few times. The chain employs TRBV10-3 and TRBJ2-7, with a possible D match to TRBD1 (6 bases). Trimming left V 6 bases short and J 6 bases short, with 12 bases between. The length of the CDR3 is 12 residues. CDR1 and CDR2 from the germline V gene are ENHRY and SYGVKD. CDR3 nucleotide sequence: TGTGCCATCAGCCAGGGGCGACGCGAGCAGTACTTC. This encodes CAISQGRREQYF.

The chain has TRBV7-6 and TRBJ2-2, with D tentatively TRBD2 (5 bases). V was clipped by 5 bases and J by 6 bases, with 25 bases between them. The CDR3 totals 18 residues. Germline V lookup: CDR1 SGHVS, CDR2 FNYEAQ. The CDR3 nucleotides read TGTGCCAGCAGCCCCTACACCTCGGCCGGGGATGGACCCGGGGAGCTGTTTTTT. Its translation is CASSPYTSAGDGPGELFF. Filled out from reference TRBV7-6 and TRBJ2-2, the complete variable domain reads GAGVSQSPRYKVTKRGQDVALRCDPISGHVSLYWYRQALGQGPEFLTYFNYEAQQDKSGLPNDRFSAERPEGSISTLTIQRTEQRDSAMYRCASSPYTSAGDGPGELFFGEGSRLTVL.

The rearrangement joins TRBV5-1 to TRBJ2-3; tentatively, D is TRBD1 (6 bases). The length of the CDR3 is 14 residues. The V end was cut by 7 bases, the J end by 2 bases, with 14 bases between. Germline CDR1 is SGHRS and CDR2 is YFSETQ. This chain's CDR3 is CASRLQGVTDTQYF. CDR3 nucleotides: TGCGCCAGCCGTCTACAGGGTGTCACAGATACGCAGTATTTT.

This sequence joins TRBV6-5 and TRBJ1-1; weak D call: TRBD1 (5 bases). V lost 0 bases, J lost 2 bases, and 13 bases lay in between. The V gene's germline CDR1 is MNHEY and CDR2 SVGAGI. The CDR3 has 16 residues. The DNA for the CDR3 is TGTGCCAGCAGTTACTCGATTGGGGCAGTTAACACTGAAGCTTTCTTT. Protein sequence: CASSYSIGAVNTEAFF.

This chain's CDR3 is CSVEPRGPGYGYTF. The CDR3 DNA sequence: TGCAGCGTTGAGCCTAGGGGGCCAGGCTATGGCTACACCTTC. The rearrangement joins TRBV29-1 to TRBJ1-2, with TRBD1 identical over 7 bases. The germline V gene encodes CDR1 SQVTM and CDR2 ANQGSEA. The CDR3 contains 14 residues. J gave up 4 bases and V 3 bases, and 8 bases lay outside the gene matches. Complete variable domain (other parts from reference TRBV29-1 and TRBJ1-2): SAVISQKPSRDICQRGTSLTIQCQVDSQVTMMFWYRQQPGQSLTLIATANQGSEATYESGFVIDKFPISRPNLTFSTLTVSNMSPEDSSIYLCSVEPRGPGYGYTFGSGTRLTVV.

The chain carries TRBV2 and TRBJ1-5, with TRBD1 as a possible D gene (6 bases). CDR1 SNHLY and CDR2 FYNNEI come from the germline V gene. V was trimmed by 6 bases and J by 0 bases, leaving 12 bases between them. The CDR3 contains 15 residues. The chain's CDR3 is CASRTGIHSNQPQHF. CDR3 nucleotides: TGTGCCAGCAGAACAGGGATACATAGCAATCAGCCCCAGCATTTT.

The chain carries TRBV7-9 and TRBJ1-5; D remains unclear. Germline V gene sequence: CDR1 SEHNR, CDR2 FQNEAQ (reference sequence). V lost 2 bases and J lost 4, with 12 bases in between. This CDR3 is 15 amino acids long. CDR3 protein: CASSLSANRNQPQHF. The CDR3 region has the DNA TGTGCCAGCAGCTTAAGCGCTAACCGAAATCAGCCCCAGCATTTT.

This clone was seen only once. The chain has TRBV19 and TRBJ2-7, with D possibly matching TRBD2 (6 bases). Trimming removed 10 bases from V and 5 bases from J, with 21 bases in between. CDR3 length: 14 residues. Germline loops: CDR1 LNHDA, CDR2 SQIVND (reference sequence). CDR3 DNA: TGTGCCACCGCGTCGGAGGGCGATGTTAACGAGCAGTACTTC. It translates to CATASEGDVNEQYF.

The chain combines TRBV12-2 with TRBJ1-6; the table's D gene call, TRBD1, was not cross checked with the DNA. TRBV12-2 is termed a pseudogene. This CDR3 comprises 16 residues. CDR3 in amino acids: CASRLATGQYNSPLHF. DNA of the CDR3: TGTGCAAGTCGCTTAGCGACGGGACAGTATAATTCACCCCTCCACTTT.

The chain employs TRBV5-1 and TRBJ2-3; D may be TRBD2 (5 bases). V gave up 0 bases and J gave up 0 bases, with 5 bases separating them. The germline V gene encodes CDR1 SGHRS and CDR2 YFSETQ. CDR3 size: 14 residues. CDR3 residues: CASSLERSTDTQYF. Written as DNA, the CDR3 is TGCGCCAGCAGCTTGGAGCGGAGCACAGATACGCAGTATTTT.

This clone was recorded once. The chain employs TRBV7-4 and TRBJ2-5, with 11 positions matching TRBD1. Germline CDR1 and CDR2: SGHVT and SQSDAQ. The CDR3 is 16 residues long. J was trimmed by 5 bases and V by 4 bases; bases with no gene match: 9. CDR3 sequence (DNA): TGTGCCAGCAGCTACCCACGGACAGGGGGCGAGGAGACCCAGTACTTC. This gives the protein CASSYPRTGGEETQYF.

The chain links TRBV5-1 to TRBJ2-3; 14 positions match TRBD2. V trimming: 7 bases; J trimming: 2 bases; junction bases outside the gene matches: 9. The CDR3 runs to 17 residues. Germline V gene sequence: CDR1 SGHRS, CDR2 YFSETQ. As DNA, the CDR3 is TGCGCCAGCCATCTGGGACTAGCGGGAGTGAACACAGATACGCAGTATTTT. This sequence encodes CASHLGLAGVNTDTQYF.

CDR3 bases: TGTGCCAGCAGTGAATTACGACAGCTAGGGTATAGCAATCAGCCCCAGCATTTT. Translation: CASSELRQLGYSNQPQHF. The rearrangement links TRBV6-1 to TRBJ1-5, with D possibly being TRBD1 (5 bases). The CDR3 loop spans 18 amino acids. Deletions cut 2 bases from V and 0 bases from J, with 17 bases between. CDR1 and CDR2 from the germline V gene are MNHNS and SASEGT.

The chain couples TRBV13 to TRBJ2-1; D remains unclear. This CDR3 contains 11 residues. Germline V gene sequence: CDR1 PRHDT, CDR2 FYEKMQ (reference sequence). Between the trimmed V and J ends, which lost 5 bases and 4 bases, there was a span of 3 bases. CDR3 sequence: CASSLYNEQFF. In DNA form, the CDR3 reads TGTGCCAGCAGCCTGTACAATGAGCAGTTCTTC.

To note about this clone: Mismatch with germline at one junction end may stem from a read error. The sample has other DNA sequences that encode this CDR3 too. The rearrangement links TRBV29-1 to TRBJ2-2; D perhaps matches TRBD2 (5 bases). From germline, CDR1 is SQVTM and CDR2 ANQGSEA. This CDR3 is 15 amino acids long. CDR3 region: CSVELGSPNTGELFF. The CDR3 nucleotides are TGCAGCGTTGAATTGGGCTCCCCGAACACCGGGGAGCTATTTTTT.